Shown below are 8 T cell receptor beta chains from a single sample sequenced in a study of T cells in Graves' hyperthyroidism and ophthalmopathy. Amplified TCR beta CDR3 regions came from RNA transcripts. Primed by the HTBI set, a first-round RT-PCR was run on the TCR CDR3. In TCRdb, the multiplex PCR reads were re-called with MiXCR into one record per CDR3 protein. Of 300,000 to 400,000 distinct CDR3 sequences in the sample, about a fifth were seen once. The sequencing sample was made of blood. The receptors were sampled from a man aged 18 to 29 with Graves' ophthalmopathy.

This clonotype was seen a few times. In nucleotides, the CDR3 is TGCAGTGCAAAGAGAGGCGGGGGGACCGGGGAGCTGTTTTTT. Its translation is CSAKRGGGTGELFF. The chain links TRBV20-1 to TRBJ2-2; 8 bases are shared with TRBD2. From germline, CDR1 is DFQATT and CDR2 SNEGSKA (reference sequence). Germline trimming cut 6 bases from V and 5 bases from J; bases unmatched to any gene: 8. CDR3 length: 14 amino acids.

V and J are TRBV28 and TRBJ1-1; D possibly corresponds to TRBD1 (6 bases). The V gene's germline CDR1 is MDHEN and CDR2 SYDVKM. The CDR3 runs 15 residues. Trimming took 5 bases from V and 1 from J, leaving 14 bases between them. The CDR3 region is CASSADRRWNTEAFF. The CDR3 DNA sequence: TGTGCCAGCAGTGCTGACAGGCGTTGGAACACTGAAGCTTTCTTT.

This clonotype was observed a handful of times. V is TRBV20-1 and J is TRBJ1-4, with 7 bases lining up with TRBD1. The CDR3 spans 15 residues. V lost 0 bases and J lost 8; bases outside the gene matches: 9. Germline V gene sequence: CDR1 DFQATT, CDR2 SNEGSKA (reference sequence). In DNA, the CDR3 is TGCAGTGCTAGAGATCACTCAGGGGGAAGGGAAAAACTGTTTTTT. Translating it yields CSARDHSGGREKLFF.

This clonotype was picked up many times. V and J are TRBV15 and TRBJ2-3; tentatively, D is TRBD1 (6 bases). In germline, CDR1 is LNHNV, CDR2 YYDKDF (reference sequence). V was trimmed by 9 bases and J by 5 bases, leaving 24 bases between them. CDR3 length: 16 residues. CDR3 residues: CATTEGFRGPEDTQYF. Here the CDR3 DNA reads TGTGCCACTACTGAGGGGTTCAGGGGTCCCGAAGATACGCAGTATTTT.

The V and J genes are TRBV28 and TRBJ2-1; D gene unclear. The germline V gene has CDR1 MDHEN and CDR2 SYDVKM. The CDR3 totals 15 residues. Trimming took off 6 bases at V and 7 bases at J, with 19 bases between the two ends. This CDR3 is CASSPVQALGNEQFF. The DNA for the CDR3 is TGTGCCAGCAGCCCGGTCCAAGCCTTGGGGAATGAGCAGTTCTTC.

This rearrangement joins TRBV9 to TRBJ2-2, with a tentative D call TRBD1 (6 bases). The germline V and J ends were trimmed by 3 bases and 2 bases, with 20 bases remaining between them. The CDR3 loop spans 18 amino acids. Per the germline V gene, CDR1 is SGDLS and CDR2 is YYNGEE. Here the CDR3 DNA reads TGTGCCAGCAGCGAGAGGGTTTGGGTCAGGGGAAACACCGGGGAGCTGTTTTTT. Its protein product is CASSERVWVRGNTGELFF. The complete variable domain, with remaining parts taken from reference TRBV9 and TRBJ2-2, reads DSGVTQTPKHLITATGQRVTLRCSPRSGDLSVYWYQQSLDQGLQFLIQYYNGEERAKGNILERFSAQQFPDLHSELNLSSLELGDSALYFCASSERVWVRGNTGELFFGEGSRLTVL.

This clonotype was recorded at least ten times. The V call is TRBV20-1, the J call TRBJ1-2; D unresolved. The CDR3 runs to 14 residues. V was clipped by 3 bases and J by 2 bases, with 13 bases between them. Germline CDR1 reads DFQATT; CDR2 reads SNEGSKA (reference sequence). The CDR3 nucleotides are TGCAGTGCTAGGAAGGCAGGAGTCAACTATGGCTACACCTTC. Translation gives CSARKAGVNYGYTF.

The chain couples TRBV11-2 to TRBJ2-7; 11 nucleotides match TRBD1. The CDR3 has 16 residues. Germline V gene data show CDR1 as SGHAT and CDR2 as FQNNGV. The trim removed 1 base at V and 0 bases at J, leaving 2 bases unmatched. The DNA for the CDR3 is TGTGCCAGCAGCTTAGGGGACAGGGGGAGCTCCTACGAGCAGTACTTC. Protein product: CASSLGDRGSSYEQYF.